Listed here are 12 T cell receptor beta chains from one sample, sequenced in a study of control samples from healthy donors and cancer patients (TCRdb year 2020). To prepare the library, the immunoSEQ multiplex PCR assay was applied. The table comes from immuneACCESS by way of TCRdb, which keeps in-frame sequences with V and J called. Part of the clones is missing from these tables; in studies checked, under half for an unresolved V gene and the rest for unknown reasons. This sample holds under 55,000 clones; about four fifths were observed only once. 10% of the sample is in the top ten clones. Source material: blood. The receptors derive from a man between 65 and 79 years old in good health.

The gene calls are TRBV5-1 and TRBJ2-7, with D possibly called TRBD1 or TRBD2 (5 bases each). CDR1 is SGHRS and CDR2 is YFSETQ in the germline V gene. V dropped 7 bases and J dropped 2 bases, with 13 bases sitting between them. The CDR3 spans 13 residues. CDR3 DNA: TGCGCCAGCTCGGGACCGACAGCCTACGAGCAGTACTTC. Residues: CASSGPTAYEQYF.

This clone appeared a few times. The CDR3 protein is CASSSQGRTEAFF. CDR3 sequence (DNA): TGCGCCAGCAGCTCACAGGGTAGGACTGAAGCTTTCTTT. The rearrangement links TRBV5-1 to TRBJ1-1; D is perhaps TRBD1 (6 bases). Germline V gene lookup returns CDR1 SGHRS and CDR2 YFSETQ. V lost 3 bases and J lost 5, with 11 bases in between. The CDR3 loop spans 13 amino acids.

Written as DNA, the CDR3 is TGTGCCAGTAGTATGGTGTATTCAGGGACGGGTCAGCCCCAGCATTTT. It codes for CASSMVYSGTGQPQHF. The chain is built from TRBV19 and TRBJ1-5; maybe TRBD1 (5 bases). Germline V gives CDR1 LNHDA, CDR2 SQIVND (reference sequence). The V end lost 3 bases, the J end lost 6 bases, and 18 bases lay between the germline ends. There are 16 residues in the CDR3.

J is TRBJ1-4 and V is TRBV4-2; D may be TRBD1 (5 bases). Germline V gives CDR1 LGHNA, CDR2 YNFKEQ. The CDR3 contains 14 residues. V gave up 5 bases and J gave up 7 bases, with 14 bases separating them. CDR3 amino acids: CASSIGQRGEKLFF. CDR3 bases: TGTGCCAGCAGCATCGGACAAAGGGGTGAAAAACTGTTTTTT.

The chain couples TRBV11-3 to TRBJ1-2; no reliable D call. The CDR3 length is 14 residues. Trimming removed 0 bases at V and 4 bases at J, with 9 bases between. Germline V gene sequence: CDR1 SGHNT, CDR2 YENEEA. This CDR3 is CASSLDLGGYGYTF. In nucleotides, the CDR3 is TGTGCCAGCAGCTTAGATCTTGGCGGCTATGGCTACACCTTC. The full variable domain, its missing parts supplied by reference TRBV11-3 and TRBJ1-2, is EAGVVQSPRYKIIEKKQPVAFWCNPISGHNTLYWYLQNLGQGPELLIRYENEEAVDDSQLPKDRFSAERLKGVDSTLKIQPAELGDSAVYLCASSLDLGGYGYTFGSGTRLTVV.

This clone was detected only a few times. V is TRBV18 and J is TRBJ2-3, with D possibly matching TRBD1 (5 bases). Germline CDR1 KGHSH, CDR2 LQKENI. V lost 0 bases and J lost 4, with 5 bases in between. The CDR3 is 13 residues long. The CDR3 here is CASSPPGADTQYF. The CDR3 DNA is TGTGCCAGCTCACCACCAGGGGCAGATACGCAGTATTTT.

V gene TRBV6-1 combines with J gene TRBJ2-5; 8 bases agree with TRBD1. Germline CDR1 reads MNHNS; CDR2 reads SASEGT. This CDR3 is built from 16 residues. V trimming: 3 bases; J trimming: 4 bases; junction bases outside the gene matches: 10. The CDR3 region is CASSDRTGKSSETQYF. The CDR3 DNA reads as TGTGCCAGCAGTGACCGGACAGGGAAATCGTCAGAGACCCAGTACTTC.

The genes are TRBV4-2 and TRBJ1-1; D is possibly TRBD1 (5 bases). CDR1 and CDR2 from the germline V gene are LGHNA and YNFKEQ. V gave up 3 bases and J gave up 3 bases, with 8 bases separating them. This CDR3 contains 13 residues. CDR3 nucleotides: TGTGCCAGCAGCCAGGGGCGGCACACTGAAGCTTTCTTT. It is translated as CASSQGRHTEAFF.

The chain employs TRBV6-5 and TRBJ2-7, with D possibly called TRBD1 or TRBD2 (7 bases each). Per the germline V gene, CDR1 is MNHEY and CDR2 is SVGAGI. The CDR3 is 15 amino acids. Trimming cost V 6 bases and J 3 bases, with 18 bases left between them. The CDR3 nucleotides read TGTGCCAGCAGGCTAGCGGAGGGGGCCCGCTACGAGCAGTACTTC. This codes for CASRLAEGARYEQYF.

The V call is TRBV6-6, the J call TRBJ1-6; D not resolved. The V gene's germline CDR1 is MNHNY and CDR2 SVGAGI (reference sequence). The length of the CDR3 is 15 residues. V gave up 0 bases and J gave up 7 bases, with 10 bases separating them. The CDR3 reads CASSYSRNSNSPLHF. The CDR3 DNA reads TGTGCCAGCAGTTACTCAAGGAATTCAAATTCACCCCTCCACTTT.

This sequence joins TRBV5-1 and TRBJ1-2, with D tentatively TRBD1 (5 bases). CDR1 and CDR2 (germline): SGHRS, YFSETQ. This CDR3 is 15 amino acids long. V lost 7 bases and J lost 6, with 22 bases in between. CDR3 amino acids: CASGSDSRGGNGYTF. In DNA, the CDR3 is TGCGCCAGCGGGTCTGACAGCCGGGGAGGCAATGGCTACACCTTC.

The V call is TRBV30, the J call TRBJ2-5; D call uncertain. CDR3 length equals 11 residues. Per germline, CDR1 GTSNPN and CDR2 SVGIG (reference sequence). Deletions cut 3 bases from V and 5 bases from J, with 7 bases between. CDR3 sequence reads: CAWSLGETQYF. DNA of the CDR3: TGTGCCTGGAGCCTAGGTGAGACCCAGTACTTC.